Following are 19 T cell receptor beta chains from one sample sequenced in a study of graft-versus-host responses after intestinal transplantation. The table came from immunoSEQ multiplex PCR; TCRdb's copy has only in-frame clones and leaves some out. The sample consists of roughly 28,000 clones, 70% to 90% of them appearing once. The sample in question was PBMCs, obtained roughly 68 weeks after intestinal transplantation. The receptors here all came from a human patient who received an intestinal transplant, so some T cells may come from the graft donor.

This chain connects TRBV9 to TRBJ1-2; D uncertain. This CDR3 has 11 residues. V was shortened by 3 bases and J by 8 bases, with 8 bases between the two germline ends. CDR1 and CDR2 (germline): SGDLS, YYNGEE. The CDR3 is CASSGPDGYTF. CDR3 DNA: TGTGCCAGCAGCGGACCAGACGGCTACACCTTC.

V is TRBV5-1 and J is TRBJ2-3; 12 positions match TRBD2. Germline V gene data show CDR1 as SGHRS and CDR2 as YFSETQ. The CDR3 loop spans 16 amino acids. The J segment lost 4 bases and the V segment lost 0 bases, leaving 3 bases of the junction unmatched. CDR3 amino acids: CASSLASGGASDTQYF. The CDR3 nucleotides read TGCGCCAGCAGCTTGGCTAGCGGGGGGGCCTCAGATACGCAGTATTTT.

The genes are TRBV7-6 and TRBJ2-3; TRBD1 matches 7 bases. This CDR3 is 16 amino acids long. The junction had 8 bases not matched to a gene; V was cut back by 5 bases and J by 0 bases. Germline V gene data show CDR1 as SGHVS and CDR2 as FNYEAQ. CDR3 nucleotide sequence: TGTGCCAGCAGCCCGGGACAGAACCCTAGCACAGATACGCAGTATTTT. It encodes CASSPGQNPSTDTQYF.

V gene TRBV4-1 combines with J gene TRBJ1-2; TRBD1 might be the D (5 bases). V was pared by 3 bases and J by 5 bases, with 16 bases between. CDR1 is MGHRA and CDR2 is YSYEKL in the germline V gene. This CDR3 region has 15 residues. The CDR3 bases are TGCGCCAGCAGCCACCCCTGGCAGGGAGGGTATGGCTACACCTTC. As protein: CASSHPWQGGYGYTF.

The genes are TRBV7-9 and TRBJ2-7; D tentatively fits TRBD1 or TRBD2 (5 bases each). Per the germline V gene, CDR1 is SEHNR and CDR2 is FQNEAQ (reference sequence). The ends were cut back, 8 bases at V and 0 bases at J, with 5 bases in the middle. This CDR3 is 11 amino acids long. CDR3 nucleotides: TGTGCCAGCGGGACCTCCTACGAGCAGTACTTC. Amino acids: CASGTSYEQYF.

CDR3 in amino acids: CASSELGGPEQYF. CDR3 nucleotide sequence: TGTGCCAGCAGTGAATTGGGGGGGCCCGAGCAGTACTTC. V is TRBV6-1 and J is TRBJ2-7; TRBD2 is a possible D gene (7 bases). The V end was cut by 2 bases, the J end by 6 bases, with 11 bases between. The CDR3 extends over 13 amino acids. Germline loops: CDR1 MNHNS, CDR2 SASEGT.

V usage is TRBV11-3 and J usage is TRBJ2-3; TRBD2 aligns across 10 bases. Germline trimming cut 5 bases from V and 6 bases from J; bases unmatched to any gene: 14. Germline V gives CDR1 SGHNT, CDR2 YENEEA. CDR3 length: 17 residues. The DNA for the CDR3 is TGTGCCAGCAGCCGAAGGACTAGCGGTGTCTCGGCCGATACGCAGTATTTT. It encodes CASSRRTSGVSADTQYF.

This sequence joins TRBV27 and TRBJ2-1; D perhaps matches TRBD2 (6 bases). The CDR3 is 21 residues long. V lost 4 bases and J lost 0, with 28 bases in between. CDR1 and CDR2 from the germline V gene are MNHEY and SMNVEV (reference sequence). CDR3 in amino acids: CASSSSPGLKISRSSYNEQFF. CDR3 in DNA: TGTGCCAGCAGTTCCTCCCCGGGACTCAAAATCTCAAGGAGCTCCTACAATGAGCAGTTCTTC.

The rearrangement links TRBV29-1 to TRBJ2-7; D is ambiguous. The CDR3 contains 11 residues. Germline V gives CDR1 SQVTM, CDR2 ANQGSEA. Trimming took off 4 bases at V and 7 bases at J, with 11 bases between the two ends. The CDR3 coding sequence is TGCAGCGTTGGTGGGGTGGTAGAGCAGTACTTC. This codes for CSVGGVVEQYF.

This clone was seen only once. The genes are TRBV27 and TRBJ2-2, with D possibly matching TRBD1 (6 bases). The V and J ends lost 1 base and 0 bases respectively, with 9 bases between them. The V gene's germline CDR1 is MNHEY and CDR2 SMNVEV (reference sequence). The CDR3 is 16 amino acids. This chain's CDR3 is CASSLWTDSNTGELFF. The CDR3 nucleotides read TGTGCCAGCAGTTTATGGACAGATTCGAACACCGGGGAGCTGTTTTTT.

The chain combines TRBV30 with TRBJ1-2; D is uncertain. Deletions cut 2 bases from V and 7 bases from J, with 11 bases between. CDR1 is GTSNPN and CDR2 is SVGIG in the germline V gene (reference sequence). The CDR3 length is 12 residues. DNA for the CDR3: TGTGCCTGGAGTCGTCAGAGCGGTGGCTACACCTTC. Residues: CAWSRQSGGYTF.

The J gene is TRBJ2-1, the V gene TRBV7-9; either TRBD1 or TRBD2 may supply D (5 bases each). Germline CDR1 reads SEHNR; CDR2 reads FQNEAQ (reference sequence). This CDR3 comprises 14 residues. V lost 1 base and J lost 9, with 13 bases in between. CDR3 loop: CASSLGQGATEQFF. The CDR3 region has the DNA TGTGCCAGCAGCTTAGGGCAGGGAGCCACTGAGCAGTTCTTC.

The J gene is TRBJ2-7, the V gene TRBV30, with TRBD1 as a possible D gene (5 bases). This CDR3 region has 12 residues. Germline CDR1 reads GTSNPN; CDR2 reads SVGIG (reference sequence). The V end lost 2 bases, the J end lost 5 bases, and 10 bases lay between the germline ends. The CDR3 spells CAWSRAGNEQYF. For the CDR3, the DNA is TGTGCCTGGAGTCGGGCAGGGAACGAGCAGTACTTC.

The chain couples TRBV6-5 to TRBJ1-6; the match to TRBD1 covers 7 bases. The trim removed 1 base at V and 7 bases at J, leaving 7 bases unmatched. Germline assignment: CDR1 MNHEY and CDR2 SVGAGI. The CDR3 runs to 16 residues. The CDR3 DNA sequence: TGTGCCAGCAGTTACTTTGGACAGGTTCCAAATTCACCCCTCCACTTT. Protein: CASSYFGQVPNSPLHF.

This CDR3 is CASSYSLNTEAFF. The CDR3 coding sequence is TGTGCCAGCAGTTACTCGTTGAACACTGAAGCTTTCTTT. V and J are TRBV6-6 and TRBJ1-1; D is unclear. Trimming removed 0 bases at V and 0 bases at J, with 2 bases between. CDR3 length: 13 amino acids. Germline CDR1 is MNHNY and CDR2 is SVGAGI (reference sequence).

V gene TRBV5-1 combines with J gene TRBJ1-1; D not certain. From germline, CDR1 is SGHRS and CDR2 YFSETQ. V lost 3 bases to trimming and J lost 1 base, with 7 bases between them. The CDR3 extends over 13 amino acids. CDR3 DNA sequence: TGCGCCAGCAGCTCTACACCGAACACTGAAGCTTTCTTT. Translation: CASSSTPNTEAFF. Drawing the rest from reference TRBV5-1 and TRBJ1-1, the complete variable domain is KAGVTQTPRYLIKTRGQQVTLSCSPISGHRSVSWYQQTPGQGLQFLFEYFSETQRNKGNFPGRFSGRQFSNSRSEMNVSTLELGDSALYLCASSSTPNTEAFFGQGTRLTVV.

This clone was counted between two and nine times. This chain connects TRBV7-8 to TRBJ2-2, with 8 bases matching TRBD2. The CDR3 length is 16 residues. Germline V gene data show CDR1 as SGHVS and CDR2 as FQNEAQ. With 5 bases clipped from V and 0 bases from J, the junction kept 5 bases outside the gene matches. The CDR3 loop is CASSGGGGSNTGELFF. The CDR3 DNA follows: TGTGCCAGCAGCGGAGGCGGGGGGTCGAACACCGGGGAGCTGTTTTTT.

This clone showed up just once. The V call is TRBV14, the J call TRBJ2-7, with D perhaps matching TRBD1 (5 bases). Trimming cost V 4 bases and J 7 bases, with 14 bases left between them. This CDR3 is built from 13 residues. Per germline, CDR1 SGHDN and CDR2 FVKESK. CDR3 residues: CASSRGDLAEQYF. Here the CDR3 DNA reads TGTGCCAGCAGCCGGGGCGATCTTGCGGAGCAGTACTTC.

This clone appeared a single time. The chain uses TRBV28 and TRBJ2-1; D uncertain. V lost 2 bases and J lost 6, with 14 bases in between. The CDR3 length is 15 residues. CDR1 MDHEN and CDR2 SYDVKM come from the germline V gene. CDR3 in amino acids: CASSLRDRAFNEQFF. CDR3 sequence (DNA): TGTGCCAGCAGTTTACGCGACCGGGCTTTCAATGAGCAGTTCTTC.